What follows describes a single TCR beta chain. The antigen is unknown. The assay was immunoSEQ multiplex PCR, and TCRdb's table has in-frame clones only and misses some. The sample lists some 150,000 clones, around 90% occurring once. This sample was taken from a study of cytomegalovirus exposure and HLA in healthy donors. General study findings and limits: Subsequent analysis found a tendency for first-cohort TCR clusters to co-occur within the 95 to 150 validation repertoires.

The sequence derives from a man aged 18 to 30 in good health and CMV-seronegative. The source material was PBMCs.

This CDR3 reads CASSFSNTPNPYEQYF. CDR3 sequence (DNA): TGTGCCAGCAGTTTCTCAAACACCCCGAACCCCTACGAGCAGTACTTC. The chain carries TRBV28 and TRBJ2-7; D uncertain. The CDR3 sequence is 16 residues long. Germline V gene lookup returns CDR1 MDHEN and CDR2 SYDVKM. The germline V and J ends were trimmed by 3 bases and 2 bases, with 17 bases remaining between them.